The following is a T cell receptor (beta chain) sequence with its context. Produced via immunoSEQ multiplex PCR; TCRdb's table is partial and in-frame only. The table lists 8,000 or so clones, about 93% of them singletons. V gave up 1 base and J gave up 8 bases; unmatched junction bases: 5. The CDR3 has 14 residues. Germline V gives CDR1 LGHNA, CDR2 YNFKEQ. The data were obtained in a study of graft-versus-host responses after intestinal transplantation. Sample: PBMCs, taken 11 days after intestinal transplantation. The sequence came from a human patient who received an intestinal transplant, so some T cells may come from the graft donor. This chain links TRBV4-2 with TRBJ1-2; the match to TRBD1 covers 9 bases. The CDR3, as DNA: TGTGCCAGCAGCCAAGCGGGACAGGGCCAGGGCTACACCTTC. This encodes CASSQAGQGQGYTF.